This entry features one T cell receptor (beta chain) sequence. This record belongs to a study of blood T cell repertoires in COVID-19. The junction had 4 bases not matched to a gene; V was cut back by 6 bases and J by 7 bases. CDR3 length equals 13 residues. Methods used by the authors: Nucleated cell number was recorded as an estimate derived from reference gene primer amplification. This table comes from immunoSEQ multiplex PCR, and its TCRdb copy is limited to in-frame clones, with some not included. V and J calls and clone size follow that table, whereas D and trimming were derived from the DNA. The sample lists over 35,000 clones, 79% occurring once.

The source of this sequence is a man in his sixties or seventies with acute or convalescent COVID-19. The sample was peripheral blood. The V call is TRBV12-3 or TRBV12-4, the J call TRBJ2-1; 9 nucleotides line up with TRBD1. The CDR3 here is CASRTTGGNEQFF. Here the CDR3 DNA reads TGTGCCAGCAGGACGACAGGGGGGAATGAGCAGTTCTTC.